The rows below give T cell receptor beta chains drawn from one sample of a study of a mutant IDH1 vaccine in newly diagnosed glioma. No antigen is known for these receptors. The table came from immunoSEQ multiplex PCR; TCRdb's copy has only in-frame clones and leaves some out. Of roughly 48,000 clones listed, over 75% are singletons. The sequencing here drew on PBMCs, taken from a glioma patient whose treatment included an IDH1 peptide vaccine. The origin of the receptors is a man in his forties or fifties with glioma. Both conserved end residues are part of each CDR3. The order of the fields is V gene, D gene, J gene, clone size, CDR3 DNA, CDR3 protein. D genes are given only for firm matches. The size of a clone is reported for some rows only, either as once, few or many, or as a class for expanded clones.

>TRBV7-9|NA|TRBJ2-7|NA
TGTGCCAGCAGCCCACAGGGCCAAGGCTACGAGCAGTACTTC
CASSPQGQGYEQYF
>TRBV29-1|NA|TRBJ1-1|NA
TGCAGCGGCGGGGCAGGCCTAGGCACTGAAGCTTTCTTT
CSGGAGLGTEAFF
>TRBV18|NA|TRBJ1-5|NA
TGTGCCAGCTCACCGTCCTCCCAAGGCAATCAGCCCCAGCATTTT
CASSPSSQGNQPQHF
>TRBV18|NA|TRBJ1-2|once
TGTGCCAGCTCACCAGGACAGACGAACTATGGCTACACCTTC
CASSPGQTNYGYTF
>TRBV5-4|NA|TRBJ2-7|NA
TGTGCCAGCAGCTTGGGACCCCGTGGTAGCGAGCAGTACTTC
CASSLGPRGSEQYF
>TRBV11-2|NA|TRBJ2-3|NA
TGTGCCAGCAGCTCCCAGAATAATTATGGAGATACGCAGTATTTT
CASSSQNNYGDTQYF
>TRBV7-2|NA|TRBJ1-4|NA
TGTGCCAGCAGCTCAAACGGCGTACTTAATGAAAAACTGTTTTTT
CASSSNGVLNEKLFF
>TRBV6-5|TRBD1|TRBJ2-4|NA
TGTGCCAGCAGGGAACGGACAGGGGTGAGGAACATTCAGTACTTC
CASRERTGVRNIQYF
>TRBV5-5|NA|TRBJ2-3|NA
TGTGCCAGCAGCCCCTCCGGCGGTACGCAGTATTTT
CASSPSGGTQYF
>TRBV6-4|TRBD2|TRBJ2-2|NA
TGTGCCAGCAGTGATAGCGGGAGATCCACCGGGGAGCTGTTTTTT
CASSDSGRSTGELFF
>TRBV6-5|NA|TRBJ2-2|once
TGTGCCAGCAGTTACGGTGCCGGGGAGCTGTTTTTT
CASSYGAGELFF
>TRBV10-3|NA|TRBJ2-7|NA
TGTGCCATCAGTGAAGGTGGGGGACCGTCCTACGAGCAGTACTTC
CAISEGGGPSYEQYF
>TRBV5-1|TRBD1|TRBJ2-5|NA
TGCGCCAGCAGCTTCGGACAGGGTAGAGAGACCCAGTACTTC
CASSFGQGRETQYF
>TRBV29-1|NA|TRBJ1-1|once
TGCAGCGTTAAACCACAGGGGAACACTGAAGCTTTCTTT
CSVKPQGNTEAFF
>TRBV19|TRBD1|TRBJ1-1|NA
TGTGCCAGTAGGCTGTGGGACAGGGGATCAAACACTGAAGCTTTCTTT
CASRLWDRGSNTEAFF
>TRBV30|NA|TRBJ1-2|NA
TGTGCCTGGAGTGTAATAGCCAGCCGCTCGACCTTC
CAWSVIASRSTF
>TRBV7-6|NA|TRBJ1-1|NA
TGTGCCAGCAGCTACGGAGGGTTGGGTGAAGCTTTCTTT
CASSYGGLGEAFF
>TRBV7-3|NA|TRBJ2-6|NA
TGTGCCAGCAGCTTATTGACAGCTAGCTCTGGGGCCAACGTCCTGACTTTC
CASSLLTASSGANVLTF
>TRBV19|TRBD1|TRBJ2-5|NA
TGTGCCAGTAGTATCGGGACAGGTAACTCCCAAGAGACCCAGTACTTC
CASSIGTGNSQETQYF
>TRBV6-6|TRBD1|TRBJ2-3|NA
TGTGCCAGCACCCTGACAGGGGGCCGGGGAGATACGCAGTATTTT
CASTLTGGRGDTQYF
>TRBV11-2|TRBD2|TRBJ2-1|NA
TGTGCCAGCAGCTTAGTTCTTAGCGGGAGATCGGATGAGCAGTTCTTC
CASSLVLSGRSDEQFF
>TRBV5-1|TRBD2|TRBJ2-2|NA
TGCGCCAGCAGCTTGGATGGACTAGCGGGAGAGACCACCGGGGAGCTGTTTTTT
CASSLDGLAGETTGELFF
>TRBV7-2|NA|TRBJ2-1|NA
TGTGCCAGCAGCTTAGGGCGACAGAAAACGGGGCAGTTCTTC
CASSLGRQKTGQFF
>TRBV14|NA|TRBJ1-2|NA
TGTGCCAGCAGTATCGGCAGAGCTAACTATGGCTACACCTTC
CASSIGRANYGYTF
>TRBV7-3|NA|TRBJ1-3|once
TGTGCCAGCAGCTTAACGGGGGGCCCCCACTCTGGAAACACCATATATTTT
CASSLTGGPHSGNTIYF
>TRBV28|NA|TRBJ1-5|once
TGTGCCAGCACTACGGGAACAGGGTTTCAGCCCCAACATTTT
CASTTGTGFQPQHF
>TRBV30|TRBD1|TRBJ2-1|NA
TGTGCCTGGAGGGGGACAGGGTACAATGAGCAGTTCTTC
CAWRGTGYNEQFF
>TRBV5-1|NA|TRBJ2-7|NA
TGCGCCAGCAGCCCCGTGGGGCACAGTAATAACTACGAGCAGTACTTC
CASSPVGHSNNYEQYF
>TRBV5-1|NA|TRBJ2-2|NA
TGCGCCAGCAGCCGGTGGGCTACAGGGGAGGTAACCGGGGAGCTGTTTTTT
CASSRWATGEVTGELFF
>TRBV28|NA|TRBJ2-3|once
TGTGCCAGCAGTTTAACGGGTAGCGCAGATACGCAGTATTTT
CASSLTGSADTQYF
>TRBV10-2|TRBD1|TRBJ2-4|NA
TGCGCCAGCAGTGCCGGAACCAGACAGGGATTGAGCATTCAGTACTTC
CASSAGTRQGLSIQYF
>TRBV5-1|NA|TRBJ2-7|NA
TGCGCCAGCAGTTGGGATAGGCTAGCCGAAGGAGTGAGCTCCTACGAGCAGTACTTC
CASSWDRLAEGVSSYEQYF
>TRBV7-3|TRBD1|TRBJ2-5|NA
TGTGCCAGCAGACCGACAGGGATAAACCAAGAGACCCAGTACTTC
CASRPTGINQETQYF
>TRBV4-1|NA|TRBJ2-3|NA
TGCGCCAGCAGCCAAGAAGGCCTCTTGCTGGGCACAGATACGCAGTATTTT
CASSQEGLLLGTDTQYF
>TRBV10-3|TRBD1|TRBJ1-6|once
TGTGCCTCGGGGGACAGCCAAAATAATTCACCCCTCCACTTT
CASGDSQNNSPLHF
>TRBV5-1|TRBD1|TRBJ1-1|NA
TGCGCCAGCAGCGTGGGACAGCCTAACACTGAAGCTTTCTTT
CASSVGQPNTEAFF
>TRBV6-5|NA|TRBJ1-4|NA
TGTGCCAGCAGTTTAGACAGACGAATGGGGAAACTGTTTTTT
CASSLDRRMGKLFF
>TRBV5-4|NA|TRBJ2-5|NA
TGTGCCAGCAGCCTACAGGTTGGCCAAGAGACCCAGTACTTC
CASSLQVGQETQYF
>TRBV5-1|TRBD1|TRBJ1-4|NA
TGCGCCAGCAGCTTTTTCACGACAGGGTTGAAAGAAAAACTGTTTTTT
CASSFFTTGLKEKLFF
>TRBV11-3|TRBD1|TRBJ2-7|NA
TGTGCCAGCAGCCTTGGACAGGGGGGCTACGAGCAGTACTTC
CASSLGQGGYEQYF
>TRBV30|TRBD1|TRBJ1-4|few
TGTGCCTGGGGGGGGCAACAGGGGGAAAAACTGTTTTTT
CAWGGQQGEKLFF
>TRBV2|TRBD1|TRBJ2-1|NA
TGTGCCAGCAGGGGACAGGGGTCTGAGCAGTTCTTC
CASRGQGSEQFF
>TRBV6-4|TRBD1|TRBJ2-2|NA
TGTGCCAGCAGCGACAGGGTTACCGGGGAGCTGTTTTTT
CASSDRVTGELFF
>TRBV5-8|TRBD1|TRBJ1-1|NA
TGTGCCAGCAGCCACAATGACAGGGGCTCACCTTACACTGAAGCTTTCTTT
CASSHNDRGSPYTEAFF
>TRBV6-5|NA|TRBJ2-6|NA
TGTGCCAGCAGGCCCCGGGGTGGGGCCAACGTCCTGACTTTC
CASRPRGGANVLTF
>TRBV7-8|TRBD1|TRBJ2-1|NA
TGTGCCAGCAGCATAGGCGGGGACAGGCGATACAATGAGCAGTTCTTC
CASSIGGDRRYNEQFF
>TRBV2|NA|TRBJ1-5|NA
TGTGCCAGCAGAGCCCTCGAGGGGTTTAGCAATCAGCCCCAGCATTTT
CASRALEGFSNQPQHF
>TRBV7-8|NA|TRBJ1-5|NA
TGTGCCAGCAGCCGCGACGGATATAGCAATCAGCCCCAGCATTTT
CASSRDGYSNQPQHF
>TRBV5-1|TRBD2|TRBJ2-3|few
TGCGCCAGCAGCCTAGGACTAGCGAGCACAGATACGCAGTATTTT
CASSLGLASTDTQYF
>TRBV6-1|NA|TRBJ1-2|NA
TGTGCCAGCGGTTTGCGGGGGTCCGGCTACACCTTC
CASGLRGSGYTF